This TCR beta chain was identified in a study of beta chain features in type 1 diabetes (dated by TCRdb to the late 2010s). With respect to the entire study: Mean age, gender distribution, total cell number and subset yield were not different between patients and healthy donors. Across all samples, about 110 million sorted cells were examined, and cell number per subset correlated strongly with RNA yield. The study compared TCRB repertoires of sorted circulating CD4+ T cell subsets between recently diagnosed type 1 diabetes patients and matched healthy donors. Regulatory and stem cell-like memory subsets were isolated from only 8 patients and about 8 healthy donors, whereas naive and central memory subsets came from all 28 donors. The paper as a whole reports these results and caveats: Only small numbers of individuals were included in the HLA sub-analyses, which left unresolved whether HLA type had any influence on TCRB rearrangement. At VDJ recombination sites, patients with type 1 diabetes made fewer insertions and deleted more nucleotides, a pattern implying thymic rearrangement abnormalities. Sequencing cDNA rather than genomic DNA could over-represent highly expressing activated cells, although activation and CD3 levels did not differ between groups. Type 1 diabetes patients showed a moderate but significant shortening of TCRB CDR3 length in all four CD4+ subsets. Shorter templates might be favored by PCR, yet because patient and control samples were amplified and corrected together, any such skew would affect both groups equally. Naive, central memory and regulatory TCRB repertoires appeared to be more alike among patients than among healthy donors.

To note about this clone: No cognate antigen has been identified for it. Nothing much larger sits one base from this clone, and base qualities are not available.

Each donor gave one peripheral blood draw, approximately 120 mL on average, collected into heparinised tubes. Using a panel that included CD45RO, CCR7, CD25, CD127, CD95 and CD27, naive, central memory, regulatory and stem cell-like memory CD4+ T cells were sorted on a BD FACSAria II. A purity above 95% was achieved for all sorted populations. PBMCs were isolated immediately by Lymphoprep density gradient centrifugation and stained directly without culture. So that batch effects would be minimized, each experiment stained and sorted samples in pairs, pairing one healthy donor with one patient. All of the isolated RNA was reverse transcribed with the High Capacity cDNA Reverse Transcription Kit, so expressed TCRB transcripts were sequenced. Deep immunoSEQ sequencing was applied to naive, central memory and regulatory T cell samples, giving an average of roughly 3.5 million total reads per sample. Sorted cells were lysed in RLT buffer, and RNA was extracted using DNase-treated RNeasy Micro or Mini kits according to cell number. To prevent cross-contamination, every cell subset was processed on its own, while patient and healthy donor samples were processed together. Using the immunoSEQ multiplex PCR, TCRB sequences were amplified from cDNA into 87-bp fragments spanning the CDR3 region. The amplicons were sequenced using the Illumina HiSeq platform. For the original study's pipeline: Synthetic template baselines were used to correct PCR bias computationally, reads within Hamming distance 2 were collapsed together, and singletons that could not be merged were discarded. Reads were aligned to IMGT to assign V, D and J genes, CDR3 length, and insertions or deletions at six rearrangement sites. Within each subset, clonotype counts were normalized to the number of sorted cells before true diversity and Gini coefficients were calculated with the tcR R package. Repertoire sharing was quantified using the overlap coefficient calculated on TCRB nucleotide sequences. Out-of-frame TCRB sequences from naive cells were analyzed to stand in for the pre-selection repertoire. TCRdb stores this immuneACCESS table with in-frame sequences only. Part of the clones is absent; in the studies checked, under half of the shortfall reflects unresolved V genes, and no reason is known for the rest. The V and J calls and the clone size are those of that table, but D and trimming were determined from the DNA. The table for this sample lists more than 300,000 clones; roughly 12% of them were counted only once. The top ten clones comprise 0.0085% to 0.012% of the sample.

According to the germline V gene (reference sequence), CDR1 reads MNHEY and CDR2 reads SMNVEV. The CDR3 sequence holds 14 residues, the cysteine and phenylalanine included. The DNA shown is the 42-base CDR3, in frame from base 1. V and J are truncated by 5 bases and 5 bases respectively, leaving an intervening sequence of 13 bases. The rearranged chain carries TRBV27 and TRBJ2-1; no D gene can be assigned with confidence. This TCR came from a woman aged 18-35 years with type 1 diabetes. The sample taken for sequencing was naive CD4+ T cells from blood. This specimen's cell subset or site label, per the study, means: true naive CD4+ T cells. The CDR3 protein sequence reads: CASSPRNTNNEQFF. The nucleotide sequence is TGTGCCAGCAGTCCAAGAAACACAAACAATGAGCAGTTCTTC.